This passage covers 13 T cell receptor beta chains from one sample sequenced in a study of OX40 agonist ivuxolimab in advanced cancers. TCRdb keeps only in-frame clones here, not all; method: immunoSEQ multiplex PCR. The sample shows nearly 95,000 clones, approximately 94% of them seen only once. The material sequenced was CD4+ or CD8+ T cells sorted from blood, taken in a trial of the OX40 agonist ivuxolimab. The source of these receptors is an adult with an advanced solid tumor such as melanoma, head and neck, liver or kidney cancer.

This chain uses TRBV5-1 with TRBJ1-5; 9 bases match TRBD1. Germline loops: CDR1 SGHRS, CDR2 YFSETQ. This CDR3 spans 19 amino acids. Trimming took 1 base from V and 3 from J; bases not matched to a gene: 14. The CDR3 sequence: CASSLLIPSWDRVNQPQHF. The CDR3 bases are TGCGCCAGCAGCTTGTTGATCCCGTCGTGGGACAGGGTCAATCAGCCCCAGCATTTT.

The chain uses TRBV9 and TRBJ2-3; 9 bases are a match to TRBD2. Germline V gene data show CDR1 as SGDLS and CDR2 as YYNGEE. This CDR3 is 16 amino acids long. J lost 2 bases, V lost 3 bases, and 7 bases had no gene match. CDR3 coding DNA: TGTGCCAGCAGCGATCGATTAGCGGGAGTCACAGATACGCAGTATTTT. Protein sequence: CASSDRLAGVTDTQYF.

J is TRBJ1-1 and V is TRBV5-4, with D possibly TRBD1 on 5 matching bases. Germline V gives CDR1 SGHNT, CDR2 YYREEE (reference sequence). V was shortened by 0 bases and J by 8 bases, with 11 bases between the two germline ends. The CDR3 has 13 residues. The CDR3, as DNA: TGTGCCAGCAGCTTGGGAACAGGAGCCGAAGCTTTCTTT. Amino acids: CASSLGTGAEAFF.

This CDR3 is CATSRAVRQGFDGYTF. CDR3 nucleotides: TGTGCCACCAGCAGAGCCGTGAGACAGGGATTTGATGGCTACACCTTC. The V gene is TRBV15, the J gene TRBJ1-2; 7 bases fit TRBD1. Germline V gives CDR1 LNHNV, CDR2 YYDKDF (reference sequence). The V segment lost 1 base and the J segment 6 bases; nucleotides outside the gene matches: 11. The CDR3 is 16 amino acids.

This clone was seen only a few times. The chain has TRBV30 and TRBJ2-7; D is unclear. Germline-derived CDR1 and CDR2 are GTSNPN and SVGIG (reference sequence). This CDR3 has 14 amino acids. Trimming took off 2 bases at V and 4 bases at J, with 15 bases between the two ends. CDR3 sequence (DNA): TGTGCCTGGAGTCCGGATTACAATGGGTACGAGCAGTACTTC. Its protein is CAWSPDYNGYEQYF.

For the CDR3, the DNA is TGTGCCAGCAGCTTTGGGGGGATTGATACGCAGTATTTT. Residues: CASSFGGIDTQYF. V and J are TRBV5-6 and TRBJ2-3, with TRBD2 as a possible D gene (6 bases). The CDR3 has 13 amino acids. CDR1 is SGHDT and CDR2 is YYEEEE in the germline V gene. V lost 2 bases, J lost 6 bases, and 10 bases lay in between.

The chain couples TRBV2 to TRBJ2-1; possible D gene TRBD1, 6 bases. CDR1 is SNHLY, CDR2 FYNNEI, per germline. The CDR3 is 13 amino acids. Trimming shortened V by 4 bases and J by 8 bases, and 12 bases separated the two germline ends. CDR3 coding DNA: TGTGCCAGCAGTGTGGGCAGGGGAGATGAGCAGTTCTTC. The encoded protein is CASSVGRGDEQFF.

The chain recombines TRBV27 with TRBJ2-7, with D possibly being TRBD2 (5 bases). There are 16 residues in the CDR3. The V gene's germline CDR1 is MNHEY and CDR2 SMNVEV (reference sequence). Trimming stripped 6 bases from V and 3 bases from J, with 21 bases between. The CDR3 DNA is TGTGCCAGCAGGGCCATCCAAGGGAGATCGGGCTACGAGCAGTACTTC. It encodes CASRAIQGRSGYEQYF.

CDR3 protein: CASSEKMWLVLSSYNEQFF. CDR3 DNA sequence: TGTGCCAGCAGTGAAAAGATGTGGCTGGTCCTTAGCTCCTACAATGAGCAGTTCTTC. This chain links TRBV6-1 with TRBJ2-1; D unclear. Germline CDR1 MNHNS, CDR2 SASEGT. The CDR3 length is 19 residues. The V end was cut by 2 bases, the J end by 0 bases, with 20 bases between.

J is TRBJ1-2 and V is TRBV7-6; D remains ambiguous. From germline, CDR1 is SGHVS and CDR2 FNYEAQ. Trimming removed 8 bases at V and 5 bases at J, with 18 bases between. CDR3 length: 14 amino acids. Here the CDR3 DNA reads TGTGCCAGCGGACCTGGACCCGGTATATATGGCTACACCTTC. It is translated as CASGPGPGIYGYTF.

The rearrangement joins TRBV6-5 to TRBJ1-1, with a tentative D call TRBD1 (6 bases). The V end was cut by 0 bases, the J end by 4 bases, with 12 bases between. This CDR3 contains 15 residues. Germline V CDR1 and CDR2: MNHEY, SVGAGI. The CDR3 DNA sequence: TGTGCCAGCAGTTACTCCCAGGGGCAGAGCACTGAAGCTTTCTTT. This gives the protein CASSYSQGQSTEAFF.

The chain is built from TRBV6-1 and TRBJ2-1, with 10 bases aligning to TRBD2. The trim removed 6 bases at V and 4 bases at J, leaving 6 bases unmatched. The germline gives CDR1 MNHNS, CDR2 SASEGT. The CDR3 extends over 15 amino acids. The CDR3, as DNA: TGTGCCAGCAGAGGTAGGACTAGCGGATACAATGAGCAGTTCTTC. It is translated as CASRGRTSGYNEQFF.

The chain carries TRBV19 and TRBJ1-1; D is unresolved. In germline, CDR1 is LNHDA, CDR2 SQIVND (reference sequence). The V end was cut by 1 base, the J end by 2 bases, with 8 bases between. The CDR3 is 14 amino acids. DNA of the CDR3: TGTGCCAGTAGTATAGCCGAAACAAACACTGAAGCTTTCTTT. Translating it yields CASSIAETNTEAFF.